The 14 T cell receptor beta chains in this list originate from one sample, sequenced in a study of blood T cells in healthy people across ages. With a J-beta primer mix and a sample-barcoded 5' primer, a second PCR ran about 7 to 11 cycles. TCRdb re-derived calls from the 5' RACE reads in MiXCR, one entry per CDR3 protein. The sample contains hundreds of thousands of distinct CDR3 sequences, around half of which appear only once. The sequenced material came from blood. The receptor set was obtained from a woman aged 60-75 years in good health.

V gene TRBV2 combines with J gene TRBJ2-3; the D gene is possibly TRBD2 (6 bases). This CDR3 spans 13 amino acids. V shed 8 bases and J shed 4 bases, with 13 bases lying between them. Germline V gene data show CDR1 as SNHLY and CDR2 as FYNNEI. The DNA for the CDR3 is TGTGCCAGCGGGGCACTAGCCGCAGATACGCAGTATTTT. It codes for CASGALAADTQYF.

This clonotype was seen only a few times. The chain joins TRBV2 to TRBJ1-2; D may be TRBD1 (5 bases). V lost 4 bases and J 2 bases, leaving 8 bases between the germline ends. The V gene's germline CDR1 is SNHLY and CDR2 FYNNEI. The CDR3 spans 13 residues. The CDR3 loop reads CASSATENYGYTF. CDR3 coding DNA: TGTGCCAGCAGTGCGACAGAGAACTATGGCTACACCTTC.

The chain links TRBV2 to TRBJ2-1; 7 nucleotides line up with TRBD2. The length of the CDR3 is 14 residues. V shed 8 bases and J 0 bases; nucleotides not matched to a gene: 4. Germline V gene lookup returns CDR1 SNHLY and CDR2 FYNNEI. The CDR3 nucleotides read TGTGCCAGCGAGCGGGATAACTCCTACAATGAGCAGTTCTTC. It yields the protein CASERDNSYNEQFF. Looking up the rest from reference TRBV2 and TRBJ2-1 gives the full variable domain: EPEVTQTPSHQVTQMGQEVILRCVPISNHLYFYWYRQILGQKVEFLVSFYNNEISEKSEIFDDQFSVERPDGSNFTLKIRSTKLEDSAMYFCASERDNSYNEQFFGPGTRLTVL.

This rearrangement joins TRBV20-1 to TRBJ2-3, with 10 bases that match TRBD2. The CDR3 extends over 13 amino acids. V lost 7 bases, J lost 2 bases, and 3 bases stayed unmatched. Germline CDR1 and CDR2: DFQATT and SNEGSKA (reference sequence). CDR3 DNA: TGCAGTGGCGGACTAGCGGACACAGATACGCAGTATTTT. This sequence encodes CSGGLADTDTQYF.

This clonotype occurred many times. The chain has TRBV10-3 and TRBJ2-2; a weak D match, TRBD1 (6 bases). The CDR3 contains 14 residues. In germline, CDR1 is ENHRY, CDR2 SYGVKD. The V end was cut by 10 bases, the J end by 0 bases, with 12 bases between. Written as DNA, the CDR3 is TGTGCCAGCGGACAGAACGCGAACACCGGGGAGCTGTTTTTT. This encodes CASGQNANTGELFF.

V gene TRBV6-1 combines with J gene TRBJ2-6; D is perhaps TRBD1 (5 bases). This CDR3 is 17 amino acids long. The V end lost 5 bases, the J end lost 1 base, and 15 bases lay between the germline ends. Germline V lookup: CDR1 MNHNS, CDR2 SASEGT. This CDR3 is CASSPWQGTSGANVLTF. Written as DNA, the CDR3 is TGTGCCAGCAGTCCCTGGCAGGGCACGTCTGGGGCCAACGTCCTGACTTTC.

There are a few counts of this clonotype. The rearrangement joins TRBV9 to TRBJ1-4; no reliable D call. The CDR3 is 14 amino acids. V dropped 4 bases and J dropped 5 bases, with 12 bases sitting between them. CDR1 SGDLS and CDR2 YYNGEE come from the germline V gene. The CDR3 sequence: CASSQDLQNEKLFF. CDR3 bases: TGTGCCAGCAGCCAGGATTTACAAAATGAAAAACTGTTTTTT.

This sequence joins TRBV28 and TRBJ1-2, with D perhaps TRBD1 (6 bases). Per germline, CDR1 MDHEN and CDR2 SYDVKM. The ends were cut back, 5 bases at V and 3 bases at J, with 13 bases in the middle. The CDR3 is 14 residues long. CDR3 DNA sequence: TGTGCCAGCAGTGGAGCGGGGGGCGACTATGGCTACACCTTC. It yields the protein CASSGAGGDYGYTF.

The sample holds a few counts of this clonotype. The V gene is TRBV5-5, the J gene TRBJ2-3, with D unresolved. This CDR3 is 14 amino acids long. Per the germline V gene, CDR1 is SGHKS and CDR2 is YYEKEE (reference sequence). V lost 4 bases to trimming and J lost 1 base, with 10 bases between them. The CDR3, as DNA: TGTGCCAGCAGCCCGGCCCGGGGCACAGATACGCAGTATTTT. Protein product: CASSPARGTDTQYF.

The V and J genes are TRBV7-2 and TRBJ2-7; TRBD2 matches 13 bases. The ends lost 0 bases at V and 5 bases at J; junction bases unmatched: 16. Per germline, CDR1 SGHTA and CDR2 FQGNSA. CDR3 length: 20 amino acids. The CDR3 region has the DNA TGTGCCAGCAGCTTAGCGCGACTAGCGGGAGGTAAAGGCCCGGGGAACGAGCAGTACTTC. It translates to CASSLARLAGGKGPGNEQYF. The full variable domain, with the rest looked up from reference TRBV7-2 and TRBJ2-7, is GAGVSQSPSNKVTEKGKDVELRCDPISGHTALYWYRQSLGQGLEFLIYFQGNSAPDKSGLPSDRFSAERTGGSVSTLTIQRTQQEDSAVYLCASSLARLAGGKGPGNEQYFGPGTRLTVT.

This clonotype was detected only a few times. The genes are TRBV14 and TRBJ2-1; D ambiguous. Trimming removed 2 bases from V and 8 bases from J, with 4 bases in between. Germline loops: CDR1 SGHDN, CDR2 FVKESK. The CDR3 runs 11 residues. Here the CDR3 reads CASSQMYEQFF. CDR3 nucleotide sequence: TGTGCCAGCAGCCAAATGTATGAGCAGTTCTTC.

The rearrangement uses TRBV7-6 and TRBJ2-1; D is undetermined. Looked up from germline, CDR1 is SGHVS and CDR2 is FNYEAQ. The ends were cut back, 6 bases at V and 2 bases at J, with 23 bases in the middle. The CDR3 contains 18 residues. The CDR3 DNA reads TGTGCCAGCAGTACCTTTTTATCCGGAAAGAGGACCTACAATGAGCAGTTCTTC. This codes for CASSTFLSGKRTYNEQFF.

The chain carries TRBV28 and TRBJ2-6, with a possible D match to TRBD2 (6 bases). The CDR3 totals 14 residues. V lost 8 bases and J lost 4, with 12 bases in between. Germline assignment: CDR1 MDHEN and CDR2 SYDVKM. CDR3 sequence: CASGTGEGANVLTF. The CDR3 nucleotides are TGTGCCAGCGGGACGGGGGAAGGGGCCAACGTCCTGACTTTC.

This clonotype was picked up a small number of times. The chain is built from TRBV10-3 and TRBJ2-1; 8 bases line up with TRBD2. The DNA end lines up better with TRBJ2-7; the J call may be wrong. This CDR3 spans 14 amino acids. Germline V lookup: CDR1 ENHRY, CDR2 SYGVKD. CDR3: CAIGVAGTYNEQYF. DNA for the CDR3: TGTGCCATCGGGGTAGCGGGAACGTACAATGAGCAGTACTTC.